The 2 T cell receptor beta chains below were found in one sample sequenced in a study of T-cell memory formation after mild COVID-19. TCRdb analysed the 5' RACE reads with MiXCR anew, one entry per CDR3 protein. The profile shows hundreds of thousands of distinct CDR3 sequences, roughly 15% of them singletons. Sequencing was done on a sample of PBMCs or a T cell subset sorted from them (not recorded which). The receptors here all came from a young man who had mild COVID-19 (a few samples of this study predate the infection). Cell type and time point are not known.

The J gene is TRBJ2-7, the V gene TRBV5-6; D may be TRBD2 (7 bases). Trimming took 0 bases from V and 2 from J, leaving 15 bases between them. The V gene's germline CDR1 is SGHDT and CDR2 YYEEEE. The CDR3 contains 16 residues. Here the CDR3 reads CASSLAYGGPAYEQYF. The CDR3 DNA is TGTGCCAGCAGCTTGGCCTACGGGGGGCCGGCCTACGAGCAGTACTTC.

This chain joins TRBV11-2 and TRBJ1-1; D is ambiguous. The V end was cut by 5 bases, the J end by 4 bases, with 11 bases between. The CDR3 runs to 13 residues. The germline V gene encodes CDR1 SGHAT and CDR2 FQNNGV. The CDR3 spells CASSPTERTEAFF. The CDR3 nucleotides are TGTGCCAGCAGCCCGACCGAGCGCACTGAAGCTTTCTTT. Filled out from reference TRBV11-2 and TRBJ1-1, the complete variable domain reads EAGVAQSPRYKIIEKRQSVAFWCNPISGHATLYWYQQILGQGPKLLIQFQNNGVVDDSQLPKDRFSAERLKGVDSTLKIQPAKLEDSAVYLCASSPTERTEAFFGQGTRLTVV.